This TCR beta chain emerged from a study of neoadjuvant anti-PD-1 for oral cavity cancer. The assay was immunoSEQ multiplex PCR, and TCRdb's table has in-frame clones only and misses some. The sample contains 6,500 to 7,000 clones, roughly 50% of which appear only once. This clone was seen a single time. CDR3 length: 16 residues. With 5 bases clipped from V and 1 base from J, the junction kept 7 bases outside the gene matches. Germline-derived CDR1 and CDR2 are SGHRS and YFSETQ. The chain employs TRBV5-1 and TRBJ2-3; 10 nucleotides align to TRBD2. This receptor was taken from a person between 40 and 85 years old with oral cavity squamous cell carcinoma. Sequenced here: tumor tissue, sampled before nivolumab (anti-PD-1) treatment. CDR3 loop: CASRSSGGSRTDTQYF. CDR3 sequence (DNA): TGCGCCAGCAGATCTAGCGGGGGTAGTCGCACAGATACGCAGTATTTT.